This TCR beta chain was profiled in a study of blood T cell repertoires in COVID-19. Study details: The origin of the acute and convalescent COVID-19 samples was the United States, Italy and Spain. PBMCs, B-cell-depleted T cells, or T cells provided the cDNA or gDNA that made up the material.

V was clipped by 4 bases and J by 9 bases, with 12 bases between them. CDR1 is SEHNR, CDR2 FQNEAQ, per germline (reference sequence). CDR3 length: 12 residues. Authors' methods: From reference gene primer amplification, estimates of nucleated cell counts were derived. TCRdb's table, derived via immunoSEQ multiplex PCR, lists solely in-frame clones and lacks some. D and trimming come from the DNA, and the V and J calls and clone size come from that table. Of tens of thousands of clones listed, 85% to 90% are singletons. This sequence joins TRBV7-9 and TRBJ1-1; perhaps TRBD1 as D (5 bases). Sequenced input: peripheral blood. The receptor was isolated from a woman in her sixties or seventies with acute or convalescent COVID-19. The CDR3 sequence is CASSSGGGQAFF. The CDR3 coding sequence is TGTGCCAGCAGCTCGGGGGGAGGGCAAGCTTTCTTT.